The clone carrying this T cell receptor (beta chain) has only a few counts. Its target is not known. The data were taken from a study of T cell responses to AZD1222 COVID-19 vaccine. Trimming took off 5 bases at V and 3 bases at J, with 14 bases between the two ends. The germline V gene encodes CDR1 SEHNR and CDR2 FQNEAQ (reference sequence). CDR3 size: 15 residues. This table comes from immunoSEQ multiplex PCR, and its TCRdb copy is limited to in-frame clones, with some not included. Seen here are about 150,000 clones, under 95% observed once, and the top ten hold about 1.9%. General study results and limits: Seropositive at baseline were only a handful of AZD1222 recipients. Elevations in Spike-specific TCR breadth and depth followed administration of two AZD1222 doses. After the peak T cell response, and only then, were repertoires sampled. Clonal diversity was possibly underestimated, and white British individuals and females predominated among donors.

The TCR sequence derives from an adult who received the AZD1222 COVID-19 vaccine. The sequences come from peripheral blood, collected 28 days after the second AZD1222 dose. The chain couples TRBV7-9 to TRBJ1-5, with D perhaps TRBD1 (5 bases). As DNA, the CDR3 is TGTGCCAGCAGCCCTGGAGGGGCTTACAATCAGCCCCAGCATTTT. Protein product: CASSPGGAYNQPQHF.